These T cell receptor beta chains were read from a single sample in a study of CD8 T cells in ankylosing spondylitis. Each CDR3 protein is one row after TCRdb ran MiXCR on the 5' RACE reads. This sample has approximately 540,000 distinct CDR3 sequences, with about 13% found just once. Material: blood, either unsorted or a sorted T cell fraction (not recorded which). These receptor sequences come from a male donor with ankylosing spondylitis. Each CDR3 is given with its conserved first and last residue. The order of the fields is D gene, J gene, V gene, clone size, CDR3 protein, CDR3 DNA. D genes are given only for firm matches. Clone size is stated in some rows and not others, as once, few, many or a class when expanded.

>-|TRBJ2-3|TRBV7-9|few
CASSLSVSTDTQYF
TGTGCCAGCAGCCTAAGTGTGAGCACAGATACGCAGTATTTT
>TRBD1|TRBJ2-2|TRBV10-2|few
CASTPGQLFTGELFF
TGCGCCAGCACACCGGGACAGCTATTCACCGGGGAGCTGTTTTTT
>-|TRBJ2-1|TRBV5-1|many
CASSPPRSSYNEQFF
TGCGCCAGCAGCCCCCCCCGGAGCTCCTACAATGAGCAGTTCTTC
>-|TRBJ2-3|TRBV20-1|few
CSARDEGSTDTQYF
TGCAGTGCTAGAGATGAGGGCTCCACAGATACGCAGTATTTT
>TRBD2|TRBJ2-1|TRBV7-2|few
CASSQTSGRDNEQFF
TGTGCCAGCAGCCAGACTAGCGGGAGGGACAATGAGCAGTTCTTC
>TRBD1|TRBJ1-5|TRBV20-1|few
CSATQGASNQPQHF
TGCAGTGCTACCCAGGGGGCGTCCAATCAGCCCCAGCATTTT
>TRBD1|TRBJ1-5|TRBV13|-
CASSLRTGGNQPQHF
TGTGCCAGCAGCTTACGGACAGGGGGCAATCAGCCCCAGCATTTT
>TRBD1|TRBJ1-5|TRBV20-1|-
CSASYTGVSNQPQHF
TGCAGTGCTAGCTATACAGGGGTAAGCAATCAGCCCCAGCATTTT
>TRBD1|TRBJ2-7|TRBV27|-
CASSLFGTEDEQYF
TGTGCCAGCAGTTTGTTTGGGACAGAGGACGAGCAGTACTTC
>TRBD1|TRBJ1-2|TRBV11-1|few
CASSQIIVAGTGFDYGYTF
TGTGCCAGCAGCCAAATCATCGTCGCCGGGACAGGGTTCGACTATGGCTACACCTTC
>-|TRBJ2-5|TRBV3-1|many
CASSLRDFQETQYF
TGTGCCAGCAGCCTCCGGGACTTCCAAGAGACCCAGTACTTC
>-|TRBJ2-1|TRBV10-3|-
CATTPRGGQGSYNEQFF
TGTGCCACCACCCCAAGGGGCGGGCAAGGCTCCTACAATGAGCAGTTCTTC
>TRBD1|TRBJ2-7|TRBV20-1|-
CSARTGTGGRYEQYF
TGCAGTGCTAGGACCGGGACAGGGGGCAGGTACGAGCAGTACTTC
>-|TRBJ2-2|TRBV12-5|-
CASGLVRGPGELFF
TGTGCTAGTGGTTTGGTCCGGGGGCCCGGGGAGCTGTTTTTT
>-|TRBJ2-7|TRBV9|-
CASSVGESLAYEQYF
TGTGCCAGCAGCGTAGGAGAGAGCTTAGCCTACGAGCAGTACTTC
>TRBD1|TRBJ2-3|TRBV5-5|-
CASSLIRTGGADTQYF
TGTGCCAGCAGCTTGATACGGACAGGGGGCGCAGATACGCAGTATTTT
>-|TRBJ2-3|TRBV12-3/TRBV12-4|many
CASSLAGEGESDTQYF
TGTGCCAGCAGTTTAGCGGGAGAGGGAGAATCGGATACGCAGTATTTT
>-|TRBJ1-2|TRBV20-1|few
CSAPYTSNYGYTF
TGCAGTGCCCCGTACACTTCAAACTATGGCTACACCTTC
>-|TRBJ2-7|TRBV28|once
CASSFRAYEQYF
TGTGCCAGCAGTTTTCGCGCCTACGAGCAGTACTTC
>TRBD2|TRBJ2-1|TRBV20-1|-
CSARQGTSGRYNEQFF
TGCAGTGCTAGACAGGGGACTAGCGGGAGGTACAATGAGCAGTTCTTC
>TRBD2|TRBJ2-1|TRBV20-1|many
CSARETSAFSSYNEQFF
TGCAGTGCTAGAGAGACTAGCGCCTTTAGTTCCTACAATGAGCAGTTCTTC
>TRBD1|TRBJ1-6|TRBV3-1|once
CASSQPGQYNSPLHF
TGTGCCAGCAGCCAGCCGGGACAGTATAATTCACCCCTCCACTTT
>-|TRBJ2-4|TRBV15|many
CATSSHRVDKNIQYF
TGTGCCACCAGCAGCCACAGGGTGGACAAAAACATTCAGTACTTC
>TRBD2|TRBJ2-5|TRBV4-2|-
CASSQDRREGQETQYF
TGTGCCAGCAGCCAAGATCGGCGGGAGGGCCAAGAGACCCAGTACTTC
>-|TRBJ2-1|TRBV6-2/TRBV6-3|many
CASSYPSYNEQFF
TGTGCCAGCAGTTACCCCTCCTACAATGAGCAGTTCTTC
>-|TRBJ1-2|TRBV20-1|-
CSARSVVYGYTF
TGCAGTGCTAGATCGGTGGTCTATGGCTACACCTTC
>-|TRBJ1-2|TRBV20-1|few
CSAREPGTYGYTF
TGCAGTGCTAGAGAGCCGGGAACCTATGGCTACACCTTC
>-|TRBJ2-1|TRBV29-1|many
CSVGLRGHEQFF
TGCAGCGTTGGACTCCGCGGGCATGAGCAGTTCTTC
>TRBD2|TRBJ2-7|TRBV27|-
CATSWGGSSYEQYF
TGTGCCACCTCTTGGGGGGGATCATCCTACGAGCAGTACTTC
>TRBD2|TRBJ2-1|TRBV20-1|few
CSATPGAGGPGNEQFF
TGCAGTGCTACCCCAGGGGCGGGAGGGCCCGGCAATGAGCAGTTCTTC
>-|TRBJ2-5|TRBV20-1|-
CSARDEVSYQETQYF
TGCAGTGCTAGAGATGAAGTTTCGTACCAAGAGACCCAGTACTTC
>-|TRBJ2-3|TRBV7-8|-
CASNNFQGWTDTQYF
TGTGCCAGCAACAATTTCCAGGGCTGGACAGATACGCAGTATTTT
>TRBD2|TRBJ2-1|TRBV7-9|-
CASNIRGLAGSYNEQFF
TGTGCCAGCAACATCAGAGGACTAGCGGGCTCCTACAATGAGCAGTTCTTC
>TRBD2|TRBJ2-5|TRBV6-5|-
CASSYGRTSGPLGETQYF
TGTGCCAGCAGTTACGGGCGGACTAGCGGACCTCTGGGAGAGACCCAGTACTTC
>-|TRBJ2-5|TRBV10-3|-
CAISEGTQETQYF
TGTGCCATCAGTGAGGGGACCCAAGAGACCCAGTACTTC
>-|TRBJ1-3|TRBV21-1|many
CASSKDQHRSGNTIYF
TGTGCCAGCAGCAAAGACCAGCACCGCTCTGGAAACACCATATATTTT
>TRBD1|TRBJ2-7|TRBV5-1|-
CASSLRFDRGHYEQYF
TGCGCCAGCAGCTTGAGATTCGACAGGGGGCATTACGAGCAGTACTTC